This TCR beta chain derives from a study of beta chain features in type 1 diabetes. The CDR3 loop spans 14 amino acids. From germline, CDR1 is KGHSH and CDR2 LQKENI. Between the trimmed V and J ends, which lost 3 bases and 2 bases, there was a span of 10 bases. Reverse transcription of all isolated RNA meant that expressed TCRB transcripts were sequenced. Assay used: immunoSEQ multiplex PCR; TCRdb lists only in-frame clones, some missing. Of approximately 340,000 clones in the sample, about 14% are singletons; the top ten hold approximately 0.019%. To note about this clone: Other nucleotide sequences in the sample specify the same CDR3.

This receptor was taken from a woman aged 18-30 years in good health. Specimen: naive CD4+ T cells from blood. The chain is built from TRBV18 and TRBJ2-5; TRBD2 is a possible D gene (6 bases). CDR3: CASSPSGPQETQYF. CDR3 coding DNA: TGTGCCAGCTCACCTAGCGGTCCTCAAGAGACCCAGTACTTC.